A single sample is the source of the 23 T cell receptor beta chains below, sequenced in a study of HIV-infected patients and healthy controls. Alpha and beta constant-region primers primed reverse transcription of around 500 ng RNA. Alpha and beta chain libraries were made separately by chain-specific third strand synthesis with multiplexing indices. TCRdb reprocessed the 5' RACE reads with MiXCR, giving one entry per CDR3 protein. Of about 18,000 distinct CDR3 sequences listed, 9% to 10% are singletons. No cell fractionation was done, so the repertoire covers all unsorted peripheral blood T cells. Sequences were obtained from blood. All receptors derive from an adult in good health.

Ten or more counts support this clonotype. The CDR3 here is CASSTLGQAISAKNIQYF. CDR3 DNA sequence: TGTGCCAGCAGTACCCTAGGACAGGCAATCTCTGCCAAAAACATTCAGTACTTC. The V call is TRBV6-6, the J call TRBJ2-4; 7 bases are shared with TRBD1. The CDR3 is made up of 18 amino acids. Trimming took 5 bases from V and 1 from J; bases not matched to a gene: 14. Germline CDR1 MNHNY, CDR2 SVGAGI (reference sequence).

This clonotype came up many times. The V call is TRBV12-3 or TRBV12-4, the J call TRBJ2-1; possible D gene TRBD2, 5 bases. V lost 6 bases to trimming and J lost 4 bases, with 10 bases between them. This CDR3 region has 13 residues. The CDR3 nucleotides read TGTGCCAGCAGCGCAACTAGATACAATGAGCAGTTCTTC. Translated: CASSATRYNEQFF.

This clonotype was observed at least ten times. The rearrangement uses TRBV5-1 and TRBJ1-4, with 8 bases identical to TRBD1. V shed 4 bases, J shed 7 bases, and the junction held 6 bases outside the gene matches. From germline, CDR1 is SGHRS and CDR2 YFSETQ. The CDR3 contains 14 residues. The CDR3 DNA is TGCGCCAGCAGCCTATGGACAGGGACTGAAAAACTGTTTTTT. Translation: CASSLWTGTEKLFF. The entire variable domain, with the rest obtained from reference TRBV5-1 and TRBJ1-4, is as follows: KAGVTQTPRYLIKTRGQQVTLSCSPISGHRSVSWYQQTPGQGLQFLFEYFSETQRNKGNFPGRFSGRQFSNSRSEMNVSTLELGDSALYLCASSLWTGTEKLFFGSGTQLSVL.

The CDR3 loop reads CSVGGINQPQHF. CDR3 bases: TGCAGCGTTGGGGGCATTAATCAGCCCCAGCATTTT. The chain joins TRBV29-1 to TRBJ1-5; maybe TRBD1 (5 bases). Germline V gene lookup returns CDR1 SQVTM and CDR2 ANQGSEA. Deletions cut 4 bases from V and 4 bases from J, with 8 bases between. CDR3 length: 12 amino acids.

This clonotype was counted only a few times. The rearrangement links TRBV27 to TRBJ2-7, with TRBD2 as a possible D gene (6 bases). V lost 4 bases and J 4 bases, leaving 14 bases between the germline ends. The CDR3 is 14 amino acids. Per germline, CDR1 MNHEY and CDR2 SMNVEV (reference sequence). The chain's CDR3 is CASSSTGTGYEQYF. CDR3 sequence (DNA): TGTGCCAGCAGTTCAACCGGGACTGGGTACGAGCAGTACTTC.

This clonotype was recorded many times. The chain combines TRBV12-3 or TRBV12-4 with TRBJ2-1; 12 bases line up with TRBD2. This CDR3 contains 13 residues. Trimming at V came to 1 base and at J to 15 bases, leaving 4 bases not matched to a gene. CDR3 coding DNA: TGTGCCAGCAGTTTAGGACTAGCGGGAGAAGCGTTCTTC. It encodes CASSLGLAGEAFF.

In this sample, this clonotype turned up many times. The J gene is TRBJ1-5, the V gene TRBV25-1; D gene uncertain. CDR1 is MGHDK and CDR2 is SYGVNS in the germline V gene. CDR3 length: 14 residues. Trimming left V 5 bases short and J 5 bases short, with 13 bases between. CDR3 in DNA: TGTGCCAGCAGTATGGGCAGCTCCTATCAGCCCCAGCATTTT. Translating gives CASSMGSSYQPQHF.

This clonotype was counted at least ten times. The J gene is TRBJ2-7, the V gene TRBV7-7; D perhaps matches TRBD2 (5 bases). Trimming left V 6 bases short and J 0 bases short, with 12 bases between. The length of the CDR3 is 14 residues. Germline CDR1 SSHAT, CDR2 FNYEAQ (reference sequence). The DNA for the CDR3 is TGTGCCAGCAGTCCCGGACTGAGCTCCTACGAGCAGTACTTC. Translating it yields CASSPGLSSYEQYF.

This clonotype has at least ten counts. The chain uses TRBV27 and TRBJ2-3; no clear D gene. The length of the CDR3 is 13 residues. Trimming took off 2 bases at V and 2 bases at J, with 5 bases between the two ends. CDR1 is MNHEY and CDR2 is SMNVEV in the germline V gene (reference sequence). The DNA of the CDR3 is TGTGCCAGCAGTTTAACCCACACAGATACGCAGTATTTT. This gives the protein CASSLTHTDTQYF.

This clonotype was recorded at least ten times. The chain links TRBV3-1 to TRBJ1-2; D is possibly TRBD1 (6 bases). Germline CDR1 is LGHDT and CDR2 is YNNKEL (reference sequence). This CDR3 has 18 residues. V lost 4 bases to trimming and J lost 0 bases, with 21 bases between them. Here the CDR3 reads CASSPTGGESYSNYGYTF. The CDR3 DNA sequence: TGTGCCAGCAGCCCAACGGGGGGCGAATCATATTCTAACTATGGCTACACCTTC.

This clonotype is categorized as medium-sized. CDR3 in amino acids: CATRKTQGGNTGELFF. The CDR3 DNA follows: TGTGCCACCAGAAAGACACAGGGGGGTAACACCGGGGAGCTGTTTTTT. The chain recombines TRBV24-1 with TRBJ2-2, with 8 bases aligning to TRBD1. The length of the CDR3 is 16 residues. Germline loops: CDR1 KGHDR, CDR2 SFDVKD. V lost 7 bases to trimming and J lost 2 bases; unmatched junction nucleotides: 8.

The chain couples TRBV18 to TRBJ1-5; 7 bases align to TRBD1. CDR3 length equals 17 residues. Trimming removed 1 base from V and 4 bases from J; junction bases left unmatched: 10. Germline V gene sequence: CDR1 KGHSH, CDR2 LQKENI. The CDR3 sequence: CASSPRLQGDGNQPQHF. The CDR3 region has the DNA TGTGCCAGCTCACCACGGTTGCAGGGGGATGGAAATCAGCCCCAGCATTTT.

This clonotype counts as medium-sized (0.01 to 0.1%). This CDR3 reads CASSLSEGQPQHF. The CDR3 DNA reads as TGTGCCAGCAGTCTCTCGGAGGGCCAGCCCCAGCATTTT. V gene TRBV12-3 or TRBV12-4 combines with J gene TRBJ1-5; no firm D call. This CDR3 is 13 amino acids long. V shed 5 bases and J shed 7 bases, with 12 bases lying between them.

This clonotype came up many times. This chain links TRBV5-6 with TRBJ2-1; possible D gene TRBD2, 7 bases. V lost 1 base and J 6 bases, leaving 14 bases between the germline ends. Germline-derived CDR1 and CDR2 are SGHDT and YYEEEE. This CDR3 is 15 amino acids long. The CDR3 sequence: CASSLSRGGGNEQFF. The CDR3 nucleotides are TGTGCCAGCAGCTTGAGTCGGGGAGGGGGCAATGAGCAGTTCTTC.

This clonotype was recorded at least ten times. The chain combines TRBV4-1 with TRBJ2-7; 11 bases map to TRBD2. The V and J ends lost 5 bases and 4 bases, in that order; junction bases with no gene match: 16. This CDR3 comprises 18 residues. In germline, CDR1 is MGHRA, CDR2 YSYEKL. For the CDR3, the DNA is TGCGCCAGCAGCGGACGATTAAATAGCGGGAGGGCTTTATACGAGCAGTACTTC. It codes for CASSGRLNSGRALYEQYF.

This clonotype was seen only a few times. The chain has TRBV5-1 and TRBJ2-1; TRBD2 agrees at 15 bases. The CDR3 contains 15 residues. Germline trimming cut 1 base from V and 10 bases from J; bases unmatched to any gene: 3. Per the germline V gene, CDR1 is SGHRS and CDR2 is YFSETQ. The CDR3 loop is CASSLIGTSGGEQFF. CDR3 nucleotide sequence: TGCGCCAGCAGCTTGATCGGGACTAGCGGGGGGGAGCAGTTCTTC. The full variable domain, rest sourced from reference TRBV5-1 and TRBJ2-1, is KAGVTQTPRYLIKTRGQQVTLSCSPISGHRSVSWYQQTPGQGLQFLFEYFSETQRNKGNFPGRFSGRQFSNSRSEMNVSTLELGDSALYLCASSLIGTSGGEQFFGPGTRLTVL.

At least ten counts were recorded for this clonotype. The chain uses TRBV6-6 and TRBJ2-7; 13 bases match TRBD2. The J segment lost 0 bases and the V segment lost 5 bases, leaving 16 bases of the junction unmatched. The germline CDR1 and CDR2 sequences are MNHNY and SVGAGI (reference sequence). This CDR3 region has 20 residues. The CDR3 protein is CASSGLGLAGEWLSSYEQYF. For the CDR3, the DNA is TGTGCCAGCAGTGGATTAGGACTAGCGGGAGAATGGCTTAGCTCCTACGAGCAGTACTTC.

This clonotype turned up a few times. The genes are TRBV7-2 and TRBJ2-2; TRBD1 aligns across 9 bases. With 4 bases clipped from V and 5 bases from J, the junction kept 2 bases outside the gene matches. From germline, CDR1 is SGHTA and CDR2 FQGNSA. The CDR3 loop spans 14 amino acids. The CDR3 nucleotides are TGTGCCAGCAGCTCGGACAGGGGAACCGGGGAGCTGTTTTTT. Translating gives CASSSDRGTGELFF.

This clonotype turned up a few times. This chain uses TRBV11-1 with TRBJ2-3; possible D gene TRBD2, 5 bases. V was pared by 7 bases and J by 5 bases, with 7 bases between. Germline values: CDR1 SGHAT, CDR2 FQDESV (reference sequence). The CDR3 runs to 11 residues. CDR3 coding DNA: TGTGCCAGCATTGCGGGAGATACGCAGTATTTT. It encodes CASIAGDTQYF. Supplemented by reference TRBV11-1 and TRBJ2-3, the full variable domain reads EAEVAQSPRYKITEKSQAVAFWCDPISGHATLYWYRQILGQGPELLVQFQDESVVDDSQLPKDRFSAERLKGVDSTLKIQPAELGDSAMYLCASIAGDTQYFGPGTRLTVL.

Relative to its sample, this clonotype is medium-sized. The CDR3 region is CASSAQGSSYNEQFF. Written as DNA, the CDR3 is TGTGCCAGCAGCGCACAGGGGAGCTCCTACAATGAGCAGTTCTTC. The chain joins TRBV7-2 to TRBJ2-1; 7 nucleotides agree with TRBD1. The CDR3 runs to 15 residues. The germline V gene encodes CDR1 SGHTA and CDR2 FQGNSA. The ends lost 5 bases at V and 0 bases at J; junction bases unmatched: 4.

Relative to its sample, this clonotype is medium-sized (0.01 to 0.1%). This chain joins TRBV27 and TRBJ2-5; D remains unclear. Germline CDR1 and CDR2: MNHEY and SMNVEV (reference sequence). The V gene lost 3 bases and the J gene lost 5 bases, with 7 bases spanning the gap. The CDR3 spans 12 residues. As DNA, the CDR3 is TGTGCCAGCAGTTTTGGAAAGGAGACCCAGTACTTC. This sequence encodes CASSFGKETQYF.

This clonotype is classed as medium-sized. The chain recombines TRBV4-1 with TRBJ2-3; TRBD1 is a possible D gene (5 bases). The CDR3 sequence is 14 residues long. V lost 0 bases to trimming and J lost 6 bases, with 10 bases between them. Germline V gives CDR1 MGHRA, CDR2 YSYEKL. The CDR3 nucleotides read TGCGCCAGCAGCCAAGAGCAGGGATGGGATACGCAGTATTTT. Protein product: CASSQEQGWDTQYF.

This clonotype has at least ten counts. This sequence joins TRBV7-6 and TRBJ2-1; D may be TRBD2 (8 bases). CDR1 is SGHVS, CDR2 FNYEAQ, per germline. V was cut by 3 bases and J by 9 bases, with 30 bases left in between. The CDR3 has 19 amino acids. This CDR3 is CASSLVAGGQRRYGGEQFF. CDR3 DNA: TGTGCCAGCAGCTTGGTGGCGGGGGGACAGAGGCGCTACGGGGGTGAGCAGTTCTTC. The whole variable domain, filled in from reference TRBV7-6 and TRBJ2-1, reads GAGVSQSPRYKVTKRGQDVALRCDPISGHVSLYWYRQALGQGPEFLTYFNYEAQQDKSGLPNDRFSAERPEGSISTLTIQRTEQRDSAMYRCASSLVAGGQRRYGGEQFFGPGTRLTVL.